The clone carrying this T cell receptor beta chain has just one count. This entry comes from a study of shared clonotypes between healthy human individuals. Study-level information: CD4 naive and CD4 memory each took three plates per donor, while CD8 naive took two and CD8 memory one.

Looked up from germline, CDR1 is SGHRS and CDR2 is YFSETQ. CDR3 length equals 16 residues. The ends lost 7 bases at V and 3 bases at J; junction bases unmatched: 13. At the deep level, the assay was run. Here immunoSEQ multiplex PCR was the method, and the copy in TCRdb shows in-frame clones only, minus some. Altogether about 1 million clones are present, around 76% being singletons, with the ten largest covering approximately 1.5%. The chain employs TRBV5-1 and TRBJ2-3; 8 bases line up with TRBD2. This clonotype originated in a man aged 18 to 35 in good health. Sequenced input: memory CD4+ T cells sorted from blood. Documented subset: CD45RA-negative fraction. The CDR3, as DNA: TGCGCCAGCGGGGCCCTTAGCGGGGCTGGGACAGATACGCAGTATTTT. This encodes CASGALSGAGTDTQYF.